One and the same sample provided the 16 T cell receptor beta chains below, sequenced in a study of PD-1 blockade in mismatch repair-deficient tumors. Repertoires were generated with immunoSEQ multiplex PCR, while TCRdb's copy carries only in-frame clones and drops some. This sample has 80,000 to 100,000 clones, with roughly 80% found just once. The source material was peripheral blood, sampled 12 weeks after starting pembrolizumab. These receptors were taken from an adult with mismatch repair-deficient cancer.

The CDR3 DNA is TGTGCCAGCAGCTTGCCCTTCTACGAGCAGTACTTC. Protein product: CASSLPFYEQYF. The chain joins TRBV5-4 to TRBJ2-5; D is ambiguous. The DNA matches TRBJ2-7 better at its end, which makes the J call doubtful. The germline V gene has CDR1 SGHNT and CDR2 YYREEE (reference sequence). This CDR3 has 12 residues.

The V gene is TRBV7-8, the J gene TRBJ1-5; D might be TRBD1 (5 bases). Trimming stripped 3 bases from V and 4 bases from J, with 13 bases between. Germline CDR1 and CDR2: SGHVS and FQNEAQ. The CDR3 totals 15 residues. This chain's CDR3 is CASSFQGAGNQPQHF. The CDR3, as DNA: TGTGCCAGCAGCTTTCAAGGGGCTGGAAATCAGCCCCAGCATTTT.

The rearrangement joins TRBV4-1 to TRBJ2-1, with 10 bases fitting TRBD2. Germline trimming cut 4 bases from V and 7 bases from J; bases unmatched to any gene: 19. Germline CDR1 MGHRA, CDR2 YSYEKL. The length of the CDR3 is 19 residues. The CDR3 loop reads CASSLHRLAGKVRVNEQFF. CDR3 DNA sequence: TGCGCCAGCAGCCTTCACCGACTAGCGGGCAAGGTGAGGGTAAATGAGCAGTTCTTC.

The rearrangement links TRBV5-4 to TRBJ1-1; no definite D call. The CDR3 spans 13 residues. CDR1 is SGHNT, CDR2 YYREEE, per germline (reference sequence). Trimming shortened V by 2 bases and J by 0 bases, and 5 bases separated the two germline ends. The CDR3 here is CASSFNVNTEAFF. CDR3 bases: TGTGCCAGCAGCTTTAATGTGAACACTGAAGCTTTCTTT.

CDR3 sequence (DNA): TGCAGCGTTGAAAAGCAAGAGACCCAGTACTTC. This sequence encodes CSVEKQETQYF. The rearrangement links TRBV29-1 to TRBJ2-5; D is undetermined. Trimming shortened V by 2 bases and J by 2 bases, and 3 bases separated the two germline ends. In germline, CDR1 is SQVTM, CDR2 ANQGSEA. This CDR3 has 11 amino acids.

The V call is TRBV5-4, the J call TRBJ2-5, with D unresolved. The V gene's germline CDR1 is SGHNT and CDR2 YYREEE (reference sequence). This CDR3 has 15 residues. The V gene lost 0 bases and the J gene lost 5 bases, with 14 bases spanning the gap. For the CDR3, the DNA is TGTGCCAGCAGCTTGGATTTGGGCCTAGTGGAGACCCAGTACTTC. Protein sequence: CASSLDLGLVETQYF.

V usage is TRBV4-2 and J usage is TRBJ2-5, with 7 bases matching TRBD1. CDR1 and CDR2 from the germline V gene are LGHNA and YNFKEQ. The V segment lost 4 bases and the J segment 2 bases; nucleotides outside the gene matches: 4. There are 14 residues in the CDR3. CDR3 nucleotides: TGTGCCAGCAGCCGGGGACAGAAACAAGAGACCCAGTACTTC. Translation: CASSRGQKQETQYF.

The V call is TRBV6-1, the J call TRBJ2-1; TRBD1 or TRBD2 may be the D gene (6 bases each). Between the trimmed V and J ends, which lost 4 bases and 9 bases, there was a span of 13 bases. CDR1 MNHNS and CDR2 SASEGT come from the germline V gene. The CDR3 is 13 amino acids. The CDR3 coding sequence is TGTGCCAGCAGTGGGCGAGGGGGAGGTGAGCAGTTCTTC. This translates into CASSGRGGGEQFF.

The V call is TRBV6-1, the J call TRBJ1-1; 8 bases agree with TRBD1. Trimming at V came to 4 bases and at J to 4 bases, leaving 5 bases not matched to a gene. Germline CDR1 reads MNHNS; CDR2 reads SASEGT. The CDR3 spans 14 residues. Here the CDR3 reads CASSGDRYGTEAFF. The CDR3 coding sequence is TGTGCCAGCAGTGGGGACAGGTACGGCACTGAAGCTTTCTTT.

The CDR3 sequence: CASSPTLDSYNEQFF. In DNA, the CDR3 is TGTGCCAGCAGTCCCACTTTGGACTCCTACAATGAGCAGTTCTTC. The chain couples TRBV27 to TRBJ2-1, with D uncertain. The CDR3 is 15 residues long. In germline, CDR1 is MNHEY, CDR2 SMNVEV (reference sequence). V was clipped by 5 bases and J by 0 bases, with 11 bases between them.

V and J are TRBV19 and TRBJ2-2; D possibly corresponds to TRBD1 (6 bases). Trimming took 6 bases from V and 5 from J, leaving 25 bases between them. The germline CDR1 and CDR2 sequences are LNHDA and SQIVND (reference sequence). CDR3 size: 18 residues. CDR3 loop: CASSNPAGTPLGTGELFF. In DNA form, the CDR3 reads TGTGCCAGTAGCAACCCCGCCGGGACACCCCTCGGAACCGGGGAGCTGTTTTTT.

The count of this clone is one. This CDR3 reads CASNWGQYNEQFF. CDR3 nucleotides: TGTGCCAGCAATTGGGGGCAATACAATGAGCAGTTCTTC. V is TRBV6-6 and J is TRBJ2-1; perhaps TRBD1 as D (6 bases). The germline V and J ends were trimmed by 7 bases and 4 bases, with 11 bases remaining between them. Germline CDR1 and CDR2: MNHNY and SVGAGI (reference sequence). The CDR3 contains 13 residues.

This clone was detected only a few times. The chain combines TRBV5-1 with TRBJ2-2; D remains ambiguous. The CDR3 extends over 13 amino acids. Per germline, CDR1 SGHRS and CDR2 YFSETQ. The V and J ends lost 0 bases and 4 bases respectively, with 4 bases between them. In DNA form, the CDR3 reads TGCGCCAGCAGCTTGGATCCCACCGGGGAGCTGTTTTTT. This translates into CASSLDPTGELFF.

This clone was counted only a few times. The chain carries TRBV13 and TRBJ1-2, with D hard to call. V lost 8 bases and J 7 bases, leaving 20 bases between the germline ends. The germline gives CDR1 PRHDT, CDR2 FYEKMQ (reference sequence). This CDR3 is built from 14 residues. Here the CDR3 DNA reads TGTGCCAGCCGGCCGGGAGAGCCGGTCGCTGGCTACACCTTC. Translation: CASRPGEPVAGYTF.

J is TRBJ1-2 and V is TRBV6-5, with no clear D. This CDR3 has 15 residues. Germline CDR1 is MNHEY and CDR2 is SVGAGI. Trimming removed 2 bases at V and 0 bases at J, with 10 bases between. The CDR3 is CASSYHHTSNYGYTF. CDR3 nucleotide sequence: TGTGCCAGCAGTTACCACCACACATCTAACTATGGCTACACCTTC.

This rearrangement joins TRBV5-1 to TRBJ2-1; possibly TRBD1 or TRBD2 for D (6 bases each). Looked up from germline, CDR1 is SGHRS and CDR2 is YFSETQ. CDR3 length: 13 residues. Trimming took 5 bases from V and 5 from J, leaving 11 bases between them. Here the CDR3 DNA reads TGCGCCAGCAGGCTGGGGGGCGACAATGAGCAGTTCTTC. It yields the protein CASRLGGDNEQFF.